These 26 T cell receptor beta chains were sequenced from one sample in a study of regulatory T cells in long-lasting Graves disease. Time point reported: newly diagnosed GD, antithyroid drugs for less than 3 months. PBMC-derived RNA was used for the TCR library. Arm-PCR of CDR3 regions and iRepertoire HTBI primers were used to build TCR beta libraries. TCRdb reanalysed the multiplex PCR reads using MiXCR and keeps one entry per CDR3 protein. The sample lists 360,000 or so distinct CDR3 sequences, over 9.5% occurring once. The sample was also reused in another study, on T cells in Graves' hyperthyroidism and ophthalmopathy.

The material was peripheral blood mononuclear cells (PBMCs), obtained at new diagnosis, from a patient treated with antithyroid drugs. The receptors here all came from a woman under 30 with Graves disease.

The sample holds many counts of this clonotype. The chain links TRBV11-2 to TRBJ2-7, with TRBD2 matching 11 bases. The V gene end was trimmed by 4 bases and the J gene end by 1 base; junction bases not matched to a gene: 3. This CDR3 contains 15 residues. Germline V gene data show CDR1 as SGHAT and CDR2 as FQNNGV. This CDR3 is CASSSLAGGSYEQYF. The CDR3 bases are TGTGCCAGCAGCTCCTTAGCGGGAGGGTCCTACGAGCAGTACTTC.

This clonotype was observed a handful of times. V and J are TRBV29-1 and TRBJ1-2; D call uncertain. This CDR3 is built from 13 residues. Germline assignment: CDR1 SQVTM and CDR2 ANQGSEA. V was trimmed by 6 bases and J by 6 bases, leaving 17 bases between them. The CDR3, as DNA: TGCAGCGTCCGACTTTCGGGTCTCAATGGCTACACCTTC. Protein sequence: CSVRLSGLNGYTF. The full variable domain, rest sourced from reference TRBV29-1 and TRBJ1-2, is SAVISQKPSRDICQRGTSLTIQCQVDSQVTMMFWYRQQPGQSLTLIATANQGSEATYESGFVIDKFPISRPNLTFSTLTVSNMSPEDSSIYLCSVRLSGLNGYTFGSGTRLTVV.

This clonotype turned up a few times. The V gene is TRBV4-1, the J gene TRBJ1-2; the D is unclear. The CDR3 has 14 amino acids. V lost 0 bases and J lost 6, with 11 bases in between. The germline V gene has CDR1 MGHRA and CDR2 YSYEKL. CDR3 residues: CASSQDRSVDGYTF. The CDR3 DNA follows: TGCGCCAGCAGCCAAGACCGTTCCGTGGATGGCTACACCTTC.

This clonotype occurred many times. The chain uses TRBV7-9 and TRBJ2-3, with TRBD2 as a possible D gene (6 bases). The CDR3 is made up of 13 amino acids. V was cut by 3 bases and J by 8 bases, with 12 bases left in between. The V gene's germline CDR1 is SEHNR and CDR2 FQNEAQ (reference sequence). The CDR3, as DNA: TGTGCCAGCAGCTTGGGCGGGACGTTTACGCAGTATTTT. This codes for CASSLGGTFTQYF.

This clonotype was detected ten times or more. The gene calls are TRBV20-1 and TRBJ1-5, with TRBD1 identical over 9 bases. CDR1 and CDR2 from the germline V gene are DFQATT and SNEGSKA (reference sequence). The CDR3 is 12 amino acids. V shed 6 bases, J shed 7 bases, and the junction held 4 bases outside the gene matches. The CDR3 DNA is TGCAGTGCGGGACAGGGCCGACAGCCCCAGCATTTT. Translating gives CSAGQGRQPQHF.

This clonotype was seen repeatedly, ten times or more. The chain recombines TRBV7-6 with TRBJ2-7; either TRBD1 or TRBD2 may supply D (6 bases each). Germline CDR1 is SGHVS and CDR2 is FNYEAQ. V was cut by 5 bases and J by 4 bases, with 15 bases left in between. The length of the CDR3 is 14 residues. The CDR3 region has the DNA TGTGCCAGCAGCACAGAAGGGGGGTCTTACGAGCAGTACTTC. Amino acid sequence: CASSTEGGSYEQYF.

This clonotype has at least ten counts. V is TRBV7-9 and J is TRBJ2-5, with 8 bases identical to TRBD2. Trimming took 6 bases from V and 1 from J; bases not matched to a gene: 4. CDR3 size: 14 residues. Germline V gives CDR1 SEHNR, CDR2 FQNEAQ (reference sequence). CDR3 residues: CASRAGAAQETQYF. The CDR3 DNA follows: TGTGCCAGCAGAGCGGGGGCCGCCCAAGAGACCCAGTACTTC.

This clonotype was recorded many times. The chain links TRBV7-9 to TRBJ2-6; no clear D. Germline lookup yields CDR1 SEHNR and CDR2 FQNEAQ (reference sequence). This CDR3 spans 14 amino acids. Trimming removed 1 base at V and 3 bases at J, with 4 bases between. As DNA, the CDR3 is TGTGCCAGCAGCTTAGTAGGTGGGGCCAACGTCCTGACTTTC. Translated, it gives CASSLVGGANVLTF.

This clonotype came up a few times. The rearrangement uses TRBV12-5 and TRBJ2-2, with D possibly being TRBD1 (6 bases). Germline lookup yields CDR1 LGHNT and CDR2 FRNRAP. This CDR3 has 11 amino acids. Trimming stripped 7 bases from V and 6 bases from J, with 6 bases between. This CDR3 is CASEGAGELFF. The CDR3 nucleotides are TGTGCTAGTGAGGGGGCCGGGGAGCTGTTTTTT.

A word on this clonotype: A read error is possible here, since a much larger clone lies one base away. The CDR3 sequence is CAGSSSGAIEAFF. CDR3 DNA: TGTGCCGGCAGCTCCTCCGGGGCCATTGAAGCTTTCTTT. The gene calls are TRBV7-6 and TRBJ1-1, with a weak D call TRBD1 (5 bases). Germline loops: CDR1 SGHVS, CDR2 FNYEAQ. This CDR3 is built from 13 residues.

This clonotype was seen a few times. This rearrangement joins TRBV7-9 to TRBJ2-2; D is unclear. Germline V gives CDR1 SEHNR, CDR2 FQNEAQ (reference sequence). The CDR3 loop spans 20 amino acids. The ends were cut back, 3 bases at V and 0 bases at J, with 23 bases in the middle. The CDR3 sequence: CASSFRLVLLGQTNTGELFF. Here the CDR3 DNA reads TGTGCCAGCAGCTTTCGGTTGGTTCTACTCGGGCAGACGAACACCGGGGAGCTGTTTTTT.

This chain connects TRBV20-1 to TRBJ2-5, with 14 bases aligning to TRBD2. Trimming at V came to 6 bases and at J to 4 bases, leaving 10 bases not matched to a gene. Germline V CDR1 and CDR2: DFQATT, SNEGSKA (reference sequence). CDR3 length: 16 residues. Here the CDR3 reads CSARMTSGGAGETQYF. DNA for the CDR3: TGCAGTGCCAGAATGACTAGCGGGGGGGCCGGAGAGACCCAGTACTTC.

This clonotype was counted only a few times. This chain connects TRBV19 to TRBJ2-2, with 9 bases aligning to TRBD1. The CDR3 is 16 amino acids. The ends lost 3 bases at V and 3 bases at J; junction bases unmatched: 5. Germline V gene sequence: CDR1 LNHDA, CDR2 SQIVND (reference sequence). The CDR3 spells CASSISTGGHTGELFF. The DNA of the CDR3 is TGTGCCAGTAGTATTTCGACAGGGGGGCACACCGGGGAGCTGTTTTTT. Combining the CDR3 with reference TRBV19 and TRBJ2-2 gives the whole variable domain DGGITQSPKYLFRKEGQNVTLSCEQNLNHDAMYWYRQDPGQGLRLIYYSQIVNDFQKGDIAEGYSVSREKKESFPLTVTSAQKNPTAFYLCASSISTGGHTGELFFGEGSRLTVL.

This clonotype has only a few counts. The chain links TRBV7-9 to TRBJ2-7, with D tentatively TRBD1 or TRBD2 (5 bases each). V was clipped by 3 bases and J by 6 bases, with 12 bases between them. The CDR3 has 13 amino acids. Germline V CDR1 and CDR2: SEHNR, FQNEAQ (reference sequence). DNA for the CDR3: TGTGCCAGCAGCTTTCCTGAGGGACCCGAGCAGTACTTC. Translating gives CASSFPEGPEQYF.

This chain connects TRBV15 to TRBJ2-4; D not certain. The CDR3 is made up of 16 amino acids. Germline CDR1 is LNHNV and CDR2 is YYDKDF (reference sequence). Trimming removed 0 bases from V and 0 bases from J, with 9 bases in between. The CDR3 here is CATSRDRTGAKNIQYF. DNA of the CDR3: TGTGCCACCAGCAGAGACCGGACGGGAGCCAAAAACATTCAGTACTTC.

This clonotype was recorded many times. The V gene is TRBV2, the J gene TRBJ2-7, with D tentatively TRBD2 (5 bases). Germline CDR1 and CDR2: SNHLY and FYNNEI. The CDR3 covers 14 residues. Deletions cut 11 bases from V and 3 bases from J, with 20 bases between. In DNA, the CDR3 is TGTGCCGGACGTGAAGGTAGCGAGAACTACGAGCAGTACTTC. Its protein product is CAGREGSENYEQYF.

There are a few counts of this clonotype. A much larger clone lies one base from this, so it may be a read error. This chain uses TRBV20-1 with TRBJ1-2; 7 bases are shared with TRBD1. Germline CDR1 DFQATT, CDR2 SNEGSKA (reference sequence). Trimming took 6 bases from V and 10 from J; bases not matched to a gene: 17. The CDR3 contains 14 residues. As DNA, the CDR3 is TGCAGTGCCGGCACGCCCAGGCCCGACAGGGCCTACACCTTC. Translated, it gives CSAGTPRPDRAYTF.

This clonotype has ten or more counts. V is TRBV29-1 and J is TRBJ2-2, with D unclear. The CDR3 totals 11 residues. Trimming took 5 bases from V and 4 from J, leaving 5 bases between them. Germline V gene data show CDR1 as SQVTM and CDR2 as ANQGSEA. The CDR3: CSVRLTGELFF. The CDR3 DNA reads as TGCAGCGTTCGGCTCACCGGGGAGCTGTTTTTT.

This clonotype was observed many times. The chain uses TRBV10-3 and TRBJ2-3, with 8 positions matching TRBD1. Trimming at V came to 3 bases and at J to 3 bases, leaving 5 bases not matched to a gene. This CDR3 comprises 15 residues. The germline V gene has CDR1 ENHRY and CDR2 SYGVKD. Here the CDR3 reads CAISDPRGRTDTQYF. In nucleotides, the CDR3 is TGTGCCATCAGTGACCCCAGGGGGCGGACAGATACGCAGTATTTT.

This chain connects TRBV19 to TRBJ2-2, with TRBD1 matching over 10 bases. The ends lost 5 bases at V and 6 bases at J; junction bases unmatched: 9. The CDR3 covers 16 residues. CDR1 and CDR2 (germline): LNHDA, SQIVND (reference sequence). CDR3 sequence (DNA): TGTGCCAGTAGTCCGACGGGACAGGGGCGGTCCGGGGAGCTGTTTTTT. It is translated as CASSPTGQGRSGELFF.

The rearrangement uses TRBV20-1 and TRBJ1-5; tentative D call: TRBD1 (6 bases). Trimming took 3 bases from V and 9 from J, leaving 24 bases between them. The germline CDR1 and CDR2 sequences are DFQATT and SNEGSKA (reference sequence). The CDR3 has 16 amino acids. The CDR3 nucleotides read TGCAGTGCTAGCCCCTCGGCTGGGGGCGCCGAGTGGCCCCAGCATTTT. Translating gives CSASPSAGGAEWPQHF.

There are many counts of this clonotype. J is TRBJ2-1 and V is TRBV7-9; no definite D call. The V and J ends lost 3 bases and 9 bases respectively, with 15 bases between them. Germline CDR1 reads SEHNR; CDR2 reads FQNEAQ (reference sequence). The CDR3 totals 14 residues. CDR3 region: CASSFGPPKVEQFF. The CDR3 DNA follows: TGTGCCAGCAGCTTCGGACCACCGAAGGTTGAGCAGTTCTTC.

J is TRBJ1-4 and V is TRBV7-2; D gene unclear. Germline lookup yields CDR1 SGHTA and CDR2 FQGNSA. The CDR3 loop spans 14 amino acids. V dropped 2 bases and J dropped 3 bases, with 7 bases sitting between them. The CDR3 reads CASSLHGANEKLFF. The CDR3 DNA follows: TGTGCCAGCAGCTTACACGGAGCTAATGAAAAACTGTTTTTT.

This clonotype was counted ten times or more. The chain links TRBV6-2 or TRBV6-3 to TRBJ1-5; 7 positions agree with TRBD1. Germline V gene sequence: CDR1 MNHEY, CDR2 SVGEGT. V dropped 5 bases and J dropped 3; count of bases not matched to a gene: 4. The CDR3 loop spans 14 amino acids. The CDR3 reads CASSPDRVNQPQHF. CDR3 in DNA: TGTGCCAGCAGTCCCGACAGGGTCAATCAGCCCCAGCATTTT.

This chain connects TRBV6-5 to TRBJ2-3; 14 bases are a match to TRBD2. CDR3 length equals 17 residues. The germline V gene has CDR1 MNHEY and CDR2 SVGAGI. Trimming cost V 4 bases and J 2 bases; bases outside gene matches: 5. The CDR3 nucleotides read TGTGCCAGCAGTTCCAAGACTAGCGGGGGGGCCACAGATACGCAGTATTTT. Protein sequence: CASSSKTSGGATDTQYF.

This clonotype showed up many times. The rearrangement links TRBV11-2 to TRBJ2-2; 8 bases agree with TRBD1. This CDR3 has 15 amino acids. V shed 5 bases and J 6 bases; nucleotides not matched to a gene: 8. Per the germline V gene, CDR1 is SGHAT and CDR2 is FQNNGV. The CDR3 sequence: CASSRDRGWPGELFF. The CDR3 DNA reads as TGTGCCAGCAGCCGTGACAGGGGATGGCCCGGGGAGCTGTTTTTT.